Listed below are T cell receptor beta chains from one sample, sequenced in a study of human T cells and chemical hapten exposure. MiXCR was run by TCRdb on the RACE reads, yielding one entry per CDR3 protein. The sample has about 130,000 distinct CDR3 sequences, approximately 9.5% seen once; the top ten hold approximately 1.6%. What was sequenced was whole blood. The receptors come from a male donor in good health. Some clones in this sample may be carry-over from other donors' samples. Each CDR3 is given without its conserved first and last residue.

j_gene	v_gene	CDR3aa
TRBJ2-2	TRBV6-1	ASSEAIAAGANTGELF
TRBJ2-1	TRBV29-1	SVALPYEQF
TRBJ2-6	TRBV12-3/TRBV12-4	ASSDGQIRPDVLT
TRBJ2-1	TRBV4-1	ASSQESPASGSIRDNEQF
TRBJ2-5	TRBV7-9	ASSLLGQQETQY
TRBJ2-7	TRBV25-1	ASRDGTSGSYEQY
TRBJ1-2	TRBV20-1	SASGRSNYGYT
TRBJ2-2	TRBV2	ASSEAGMNTGELF
TRBJ2-7	TRBV20-1	SARKSSFEEQY
TRBJ2-3	TRBV6-5	ASRQRTGYTDTQY
TRBJ2-1	TRBV7-8	ASSLDPAGVDNEQF
TRBJ2-3	TRBV14	ASSLGLAADTQY
TRBJ2-1	TRBV7-2	ASSLSGNEQF
TRBJ1-5	TRBV19	ASTHGAQGGQPQH
TRBJ2-1	TRBV11-1	ASSFSGLNEQF
TRBJ2-3	TRBV11-2	ASSLGGVHYGMTDTQY
TRBJ2-2	TRBV12-3/TRBV12-4	ASSLGQGVRAGELF
TRBJ2-3	TRBV15	ATSRDFRDRGTDTQY
TRBJ2-1	TRBV5-1	ASSVDNEQF
TRBJ2-1	TRBV20-1	SAAHPRDTYSNEQF
TRBJ2-2	TRBV18	ASSLSGTGVTGELF
TRBJ2-5	TRBV29-1	SVDSSYGQETQY
TRBJ2-7	TRBV5-4	ASSAKDKGSPEQY
TRBJ1-1	TRBV27	ASSLGTGMDTEAF
TRBJ1-2	TRBV6-2/TRBV6-3	ASRMDGSNYGYT
TRBJ2-7	TRBV6-1	ASSEISGNRGAYEQY
TRBJ1-2	TRBV5-4	ASSTDPRNYGYT
TRBJ2-1	TRBV12-3/TRBV12-4	ASSPMGSLTNEQF
TRBJ2-7	TRBV6-5	ASRGLQQTYEQY
TRBJ2-2	TRBV20-1	SARGYSAGELF
TRBJ2-7	TRBV10-2	ASSVWEPYEQY
TRBJ2-2	TRBV7-2	ASKTELNTGELF
TRBJ2-7	TRBV20-1	SARDASGSSYEQY
TRBJ1-2	TRBV20-1	SARGATDDGYT
TRBJ2-1	TRBV7-9	ASSFPLGEQF
TRBJ2-1	TRBV27	ASTRRLGVSGTLNEQF
TRBJ1-2	TRBV7-8	ASSLGTRAAYGYT
TRBJ2-6	TRBV6-5	ASSYSKSGGANVLT
TRBJ1-2	TRBV4-3	ASSQDLASPYYGYT
TRBJ2-5	TRBV5-6	ASSPVQRQETQY
TRBJ1-4	TRBV15	ATSRARATGGEKLF
TRBJ2-7	TRBV5-4	ASSPTGQTSYEQY
TRBJ1-4	TRBV5-1	ASSSDGLRDEKLF
TRBJ1-5	TRBV19	ASSPRAYSNQPQH
TRBJ2-1	TRBV29-1	SVEEGAVQDNEQF
TRBJ2-7	TRBV3-1	ASSQGGRTEQY
TRBJ1-5	TRBV20-1	SASGLDQPQH
TRBJ1-4	TRBV4-1	ASSQEDREGEKLF
TRBJ2-3	TRBV10-1	ASSESTGADTQY
TRBJ2-3	TRBV7-9	ASSSGTSRTTDTQY
TRBJ2-3	TRBV6-5	ASSQLAGTEGTDTQY
TRBJ1-1	TRBV7-8	ASSWTDTEAF
TRBJ1-2	TRBV12-3/TRBV12-4	ASSPQGELGGYT
TRBJ1-2	TRBV9	ASSVGAESVNGYT
TRBJ2-7	TRBV5-1	ASSRPEIGTYEQY
TRBJ1-1	TRBV5-4	ASTLNYLWDTEAF
TRBJ2-1	TRBV5-1	ASSLVLQGAGGNEQF
TRBJ2-5	TRBV7-2	ASSLGGLQETQY
TRBJ1-5	TRBV6-1	ASSDYLGLGQPQH
TRBJ2-1	TRBV28	ASSSLVEGF